This paragraph reports one TCR beta chain. Its target is unknown. CD4+ T cell isolation took place after 10 days of culture. Generated by immunoSEQ multiplex PCR, the TCRdb table keeps only in-frame clones and is missing some. The sample shows more than 50,000 clones, around three quarters of them seen only once. The data were taken from a study of vaccination effects on CD4 cells after COVID-19. Per germline, CDR1 LGHNA and CDR2 YNFKEQ. The CDR3 is 17 amino acids. With 2 bases removed from V and 0 bases from J, the gap between germline ends came to 14 bases. Sequencing used CD4+ T cells from PBMCs cultured without peptide, obtained before COVID-19 vaccination. J is TRBJ1-3 and V is TRBV4-2, with D possibly being TRBD1 (5 bases). This TCR derives from a human donor who received a COVID-19 vaccine. This CDR3 reads CASSQTLTGVSGNTIYF. CDR3 DNA: TGTGCCAGCAGCCAAACCCTCACAGGAGTCTCTGGAAACACCATATATTTT.